This TCR beta chain appears in the sequencing data of a study of Ad26.COV2.S vaccination and SARS-CoV-2 variants (dated by TCRdb to about 2021). In terms of the full investigation: Donors in the vaccine arm were drawn from COV1001, a multicentre, randomized, double-blind, placebo-controlled phase I-IIa trial testing Ad26.COV2.S in healthy adults. Ad26.COV2.S was given intramuscularly at 5x10^10 or 1x10^11 viral particles, as a single shot or as two shots 56 days apart. TCRbeta repertoire sequencing served as the tool for gauging how specific and how broad the SARS-CoV-2-reactive T cell receptors were following Ad26.COV2.S vaccination. A total of 32 samples were included in the TCR-sequenced set, comprising roughly 19 Ad26.COV2.S vaccine recipients, 5 placebo recipients and 8 SARS-CoV-2 convalescent individuals. Participants in the trial were split at random into five groups of five each, receiving low-dose or high-dose Ad26.COV2.S once or twice, or else placebo on both occasions. Investigators remained blinded to trial group allocation during experiments and outcome assessment.

The immunoSEQ Assay was the method used to sequence TCRbeta CDR3 regions. After extraction, genomic DNA underwent amplification by bias-controlled multiplex PCR, followed by high-throughput sequencing. Processing in the source paper ran as follows. To quantify the absolute abundance of each unique TCRbeta CDR3 region, sequences were collapsed and filtered. T cell fraction was estimated by normalization of TCRbeta template counts to usable DNA, with usable DNA being measured through amplification of reference genes present in all nucleated cells. Repertoire TCRs were annotated as SARS-CoV-2-specific when V gene, CDR3 amino acid sequence and J gene were exactly matched to a known reactive TCR set. The reference SARS-CoV-2 TCR set was obtained from MIRA and was filtered for enrichment in COVID-19-positive ImmuneCODE repertoires, whereby public or cross-reactive TCRs were removed. Drawing on the MIRA antigens, annotated TCRs were analysed further at the level of specific ORF or position within ORF. Breadth was defined as the number of annotated unique rearrangements divided by the total number of unique productive rearrangements, and depth was defined as the summed frequency of the annotated unique rearrangements. Two-sided Wilcoxon rank-sum tests were applied when comparing TCR breadth between groups. TCRdb provides this immuneACCESS table in a form limited to in-frame rearrangements. Some clones are lacking; in checked studies, under half of them reflect an unresolved V gene, and why the rest are absent is not known. D and trimming were read from the DNA, whereas the V and J calls and clone size are those reported in that table. The sample data list some 480,000 clones, and around nine tenths of these were observed just once. The ten largest clones capture 10% to 15% of the sample.

The CDR3 spans 13 residues, from the cysteine through the phenylalanine. Here the CDR3 DNA is all that survives: 39 bases in frame from base 1. The intended sense of this specimen's treatment or condition label: some 20 received Ad26.COV2.S at low or high dose, single or two shots; five or six received placebo; per-sample allocation not given. For vaccine and placebo recipients, repertoires were sequenced using samples collected on day 63 after the first injection. In Cohort 1b, 25 or so adults aged 18-55 years were enrolled at a single site in Boston, USA, between 29 July and 7 August 2020. Ad26.COV2.S consisted of a replication-incompetent adenovirus type 26 vector by which a prefusion-stabilized SARS-CoV-2 spike protein from the original Wuhan strain was expressed. Points the paper makes about the study in general: Compared with placebo recipients, Ad26.COV2.S recipients showed higher spike-specific TCR breadth (P = 0.0014). Vaccine and placebo recipients had similar non-spike TCR breadth, a finding consistent with the vaccine containing only spike. After vaccination, spike-specific CD8+ and CD4+ T cell responses were reported to show substantial breadth. It was noted by the authors that total T cell responses may have been underestimated by the TCR breadth and depth analyses. The study was not powered for comparison of responses between vaccine doses or regimens.

Points on this clone: No cognate antigen has been identified for it. Base qualities are missing; no much larger clone stands one base away.

The chain couples TRBV21-1 to TRBJ2-7; TRBD2, the table's D call, lacks a check against the DNA. TRBV21-1 is flagged as a pseudogene. This receptor was obtained from a person between 18 and 60 years old who received the Ad26.COV2.S COVID-19 vaccine or a placebo. This material consisted of peripheral blood, taken in a trial of Ad26.COV2.S vaccine versus placebo. The CDR3 has the sequence CASSKVCSYEQYF. The sequenced DNA is TGTGCCAGCAGCAAGGTTTGTAGCTACGAGCAGTACTTC.